One and the same sample provided the 16 T cell receptor beta chains below, sequenced in a study of cytomegalovirus exposure and HLA in healthy donors (dated by TCRdb to about 2017). Libraries were prepared through the immunoSEQ multiplex PCR assay. For the multiplex PCR, a mixture combining 60 forward primers for TCR Vbeta segments and 13 reverse primers for TCR Jbeta segments was used. The table was pulled from immuneACCESS by TCRdb, which kept in-frame rearrangements only. Such tables lose some clones; where checked, under half of the loss comes from unresolved V genes, and the rest has no known cause. The sample table holds about 170,000 clones, of which 65% to 75% were seen once. The ten largest make up about 1.6% of the sample. Sequenced: PBMCs. The origin of the receptors is a girl aged 5-17 years in good health and CMV-seronegative.

CDR3 loop: CASISSGNTEAFF. The CDR3 region has the DNA TGTGCCAGCATTTCATCGGGGAACACTGAAGCTTTCTTT. The chain employs TRBV6-1 and TRBJ1-1; D unclear. The CDR3 runs 13 residues. V lost 7 bases and J 1 base, leaving 10 bases between the germline ends. Germline V gene lookup returns CDR1 MNHNS and CDR2 SASEGT.

The V gene is TRBV18, the J gene TRBJ1-4; TRBD1 matches 7 bases. Trimming removed 3 bases from V and 8 bases from J; junction bases left unmatched: 12. The CDR3 length is 16 residues. CDR1 is KGHSH, CDR2 LQKENI, per germline. The CDR3 nucleotides are TGTGCCAGCTCACCCCTGGGCCAGGGGGTAGGGGAAAAACTGTTTTTT. Its translation: CASSPLGQGVGEKLFF.

The gene calls are TRBV7-3 and TRBJ2-1; TRBD2 might be the D (7 bases). Trimming cost V 8 bases and J 2 bases, with 10 bases left between them. Germline V gene data show CDR1 as SGHTA and CDR2 as FQGTGA. The CDR3 is made up of 13 amino acids. The CDR3 loop reads CASGGAPYNEQFF. For the CDR3, the DNA is TGTGCCAGCGGGGGGGCCCCCTACAATGAGCAGTTCTTC.

This sequence joins TRBV11-2 and TRBJ2-7; D remains unclear. The CDR3 has 17 amino acids. CDR1 is SGHAT, CDR2 FQNNGV, per germline. Trimming removed 1 base at V and 0 bases at J, with 16 bases between. The CDR3 spells CASSLGQVLGPSYEQYF. In nucleotides, the CDR3 is TGTGCCAGCAGCTTAGGGCAGGTGCTGGGTCCCTCCTACGAGCAGTACTTC.

The chain carries TRBV27 and TRBJ1-2, with TRBD1 identical over 9 bases. CDR3 length equals 16 residues. Germline assignment: CDR1 MNHEY and CDR2 SMNVEV (reference sequence). After removal of 5 bases from V and 0 bases from J, the junction contained 7 bases not matched to a gene. The CDR3 DNA reads TGTGCCAGCAGTCCCGGACAGGGGTTAGCTAACTATGGCTACACCTTC. This sequence encodes CASSPGQGLANYGYTF.

The rearrangement joins TRBV2 to TRBJ2-1; tentatively, D is TRBD2 (7 bases). Germline-derived CDR1 and CDR2 are SNHLY and FYNNEI. V lost 3 bases and J lost 5, with 11 bases in between. The CDR3 loop spans 14 amino acids. The CDR3 reads CASSEGGGNNEQFF. The CDR3 bases are TGTGCCAGCAGTGAGGGCGGGGGCAACAATGAGCAGTTCTTC.

The chain recombines TRBV7-3 with TRBJ2-1; possibly TRBD1 for D (6 bases). Germline CDR1 reads SGHTA; CDR2 reads FQGTGA. The CDR3 is made up of 13 amino acids. Trimming took off 2 bases at V and 5 bases at J, with 7 bases between the two ends. The CDR3 DNA sequence: TGTGCCAGCAGCTTAGCAGGGGACAATGAGCAGTTCTTC. The encoded protein is CASSLAGDNEQFF.

V and J are TRBV9 and TRBJ1-2; D possibly corresponds to TRBD1 (5 bases). The CDR3 runs to 15 residues. Germline values: CDR1 SGDLS, CDR2 YYNGEE. V lost 3 bases and J 0 bases, leaving 12 bases between the germline ends. The CDR3 bases are TGTGCCAGCAGCGCTGCGGGGGTTGCTAACTATGGCTACACCTTC. Encoded protein: CASSAAGVANYGYTF.

The chain links TRBV29-1 to TRBJ2-5; 7 nucleotides agree with TRBD2. V dropped 3 bases and J dropped 5; count of bases not matched to a gene: 9. The length of the CDR3 is 14 residues. Germline loops: CDR1 SQVTM, CDR2 ANQGSEA. The DNA for the CDR3 is TGCAGCGTTGAGTCCGGGGGGAGGGATGAGACCCAGTACTTC. Amino acids: CSVESGGRDETQYF.

This chain links TRBV19 with TRBJ2-7, with D perhaps matching TRBD1 (6 bases). Per germline, CDR1 LNHDA and CDR2 SQIVND (reference sequence). CDR3 length: 16 amino acids. Trimming removed 9 bases at V and 2 bases at J, with 23 bases between. Here the CDR3 reads CASLNAAGTPTYEQYF. For the CDR3, the DNA is TGTGCCAGCCTAAATGCCGCCGGGACACCTACCTACGAGCAGTACTTC.

The chain has TRBV10-1 and TRBJ2-5, with TRBD1 matching 9 bases. The CDR3 extends over 17 amino acids. Germline lookup yields CDR1 WNHNN and CDR2 SYGVQD (reference sequence). The J segment lost 3 bases and the V segment lost 3 bases, leaving 11 bases of the junction unmatched. For the CDR3, the DNA is TGCGCCAGCAGTGAATGGCCCGGGACAGGGAACGAAGAGACCCAGTACTTC. This gives the protein CASSEWPGTGNEETQYF.

In this sample, this clone turned up a few times. The chain links TRBV6-5 to TRBJ1-5, with D uncertain. Trimming left V 0 bases short and J 1 base short, with 7 bases between. The CDR3 runs to 15 residues. CDR1 is MNHEY and CDR2 is SVGAGI in the germline V gene. The CDR3 here is CASSYSAGSNQPQHF. Here the CDR3 DNA reads TGTGCCAGCAGTTACTCGGCAGGCAGCAATCAGCCCCAGCATTTT.

The chain links TRBV5-8 to TRBJ2-3; maybe TRBD2 (6 bases). This CDR3 is 14 amino acids long. Trimming stripped 4 bases from V and 4 bases from J, with 13 bases between. Germline values: CDR1 SGHTS, CDR2 YDEGEE. The CDR3 sequence: CASSPGTGADTQYF. In DNA form, the CDR3 reads TGTGCCAGCAGCCCCGGGACGGGGGCAGATACGCAGTATTTT.

The V and J genes are TRBV2 and TRBJ2-5, with unresolved D. CDR3 length: 12 amino acids. Germline-derived CDR1 and CDR2 are SNHLY and FYNNEI. Trimming shortened V by 1 base and J by 5 bases, and 5 bases separated the two germline ends. CDR3 DNA: TGTGCCAGCAGTGAAGTCGTGGAGACCCAGTACTTC. Its protein is CASSEVVETQYF. The whole variable domain, filled in from reference TRBV2 and TRBJ2-5, reads EPEVTQTPSHQVTQMGQEVILRCVPISNHLYFYWYRQILGQKVEFLVSFYNNEISEKSEIFDDQFSVERPDGSNFTLKIRSTKLEDSAMYFCASSEVVETQYFGPGTRLLVL.

The rearrangement links TRBV9 to TRBJ2-1; 13 positions match TRBD2. J lost 0 bases, V lost 1 base, and 7 bases had no gene match. The length of the CDR3 is 19 residues. Germline V CDR1 and CDR2: SGDLS, YYNGEE. The CDR3 DNA follows: TGTGCCAGCAGCGTACCGACTAGCGGGGGGTCTAGCTCCTACAATGAGCAGTTCTTC. Protein product: CASSVPTSGGSSSYNEQFF.

The V call is TRBV27, the J call TRBJ1-2; D gene unclear. Germline V gene sequence: CDR1 MNHEY, CDR2 SMNVEV (reference sequence). This CDR3 comprises 12 residues. The V end lost 4 bases, the J end lost 5 bases, and 8 bases lay between the germline ends. In nucleotides, the CDR3 is TGTGCCAGCAGTTATAGAGGGTATGGCTACACCTTC. It yields the protein CASSYRGYGYTF.